The present TCR beta chain was sequenced within a study of T cells in Graves' hyperthyroidism and ophthalmopathy. Study background: Peripheral blood samples were taken at initial diagnosis, prior to any treatment. Study-level points and caveats: Peripheral blood also featured most of the thyroid clonotypes expanded above 0.001. A model built on 13 V-J features separated ophthalmopathy from stable hyperthyroidism.

The PBMCs were taken from over 9.5 ml of fresh peripheral blood. This clonotype appeared many times. Antigen unknown. Amplified regions were TCR beta CDR3 sequences from RNA transcripts. Initially, a first-round RT-PCR of the TCR CDR3 employed the HTBI primer set. In TCRdb, the multiplex PCR reads were re-called with MiXCR into one record per CDR3 protein. The table includes some 350,000 distinct CDR3 sequences, about 20% detected once. V was clipped by 7 bases and J by 1 base, with 17 bases between them. The CDR3 is made up of 15 amino acids. The chain uses TRBV12-3 or TRBV12-4 and TRBJ2-7; D ambiguous. Sequencing was carried out using blood. The TCR was taken from a woman aged 18-30 years with Graves' hyperthyroidism. The DNA for the CDR3 is TGTGCCAGCAACCCGGGTCGCAAACCATCCTACGAGCAGTACTTC. Its translation is CASNPGRKPSYEQYF.